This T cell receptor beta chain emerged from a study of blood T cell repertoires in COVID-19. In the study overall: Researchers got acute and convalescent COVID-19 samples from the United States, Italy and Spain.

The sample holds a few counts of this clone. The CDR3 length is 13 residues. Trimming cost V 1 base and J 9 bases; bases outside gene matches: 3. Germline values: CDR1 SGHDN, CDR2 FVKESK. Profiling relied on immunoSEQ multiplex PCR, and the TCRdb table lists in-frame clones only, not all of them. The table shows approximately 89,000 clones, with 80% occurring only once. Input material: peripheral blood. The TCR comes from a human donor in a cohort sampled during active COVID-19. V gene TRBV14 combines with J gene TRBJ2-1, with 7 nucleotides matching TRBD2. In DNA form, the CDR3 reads TGTGCCAGCAGCCAAGTTCCGGGGGGTGAGCAGTTCTTC. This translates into CASSQVPGGEQFF.